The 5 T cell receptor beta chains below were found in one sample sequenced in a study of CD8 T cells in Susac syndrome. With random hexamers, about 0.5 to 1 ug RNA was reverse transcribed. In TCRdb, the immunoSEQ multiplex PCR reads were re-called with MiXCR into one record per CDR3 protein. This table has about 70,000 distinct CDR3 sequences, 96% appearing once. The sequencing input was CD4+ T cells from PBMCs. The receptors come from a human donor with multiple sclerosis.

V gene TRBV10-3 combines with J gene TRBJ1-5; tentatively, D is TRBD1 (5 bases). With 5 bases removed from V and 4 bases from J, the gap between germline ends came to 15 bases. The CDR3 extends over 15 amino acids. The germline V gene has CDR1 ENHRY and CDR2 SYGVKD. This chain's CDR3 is CAISSQDSKNQPQHF. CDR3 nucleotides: TGTGCCATCAGTAGCCAAGACAGCAAGAATCAGCCCCAGCATTTT.

CDR3 sequence: CASSLGRGDSPLHF. The CDR3 DNA is TGTGCCAGCAGCTTAGGCAGGGGGGATTCACCCCTCCACTTT. The J gene is TRBJ1-6, the V gene TRBV7-9; 7 bases are shared with TRBD1. The CDR3 is made up of 14 amino acids. V lost 1 base to trimming and J lost 8 bases; unmatched junction nucleotides: 2. The germline V gene encodes CDR1 SEHNR and CDR2 FQNEAQ (reference sequence). Combining the CDR3 with reference TRBV7-9 and TRBJ1-6 gives the whole variable domain DTGVSQNPRHKITKRGQNVTFRCDPISEHNRLYWYRQTLGQGPEFLTYFQNEAQLEKSRLLSDRFSAERPKGSFSTLEIQRTEQGDSAMYLCASSLGRGDSPLHFGNGTRLTVT.

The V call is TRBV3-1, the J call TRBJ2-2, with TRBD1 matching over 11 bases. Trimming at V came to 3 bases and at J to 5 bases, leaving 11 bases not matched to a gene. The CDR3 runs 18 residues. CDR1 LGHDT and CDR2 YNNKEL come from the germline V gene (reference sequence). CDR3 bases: TGTGCCAGCAGCCAGTTGCCCTGGACAGGGGGCTCTACCGGGGAGCTGTTTTTT. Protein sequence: CASSQLPWTGGSTGELFF.

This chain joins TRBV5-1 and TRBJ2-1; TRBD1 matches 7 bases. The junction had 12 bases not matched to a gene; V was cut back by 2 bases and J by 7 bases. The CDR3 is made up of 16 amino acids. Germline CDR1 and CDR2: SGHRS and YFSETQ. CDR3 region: CASSLVQGTATNEQFF. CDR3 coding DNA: TGCGCCAGCAGCTTAGTCCAGGGGACAGCCACTAATGAGCAGTTCTTC.

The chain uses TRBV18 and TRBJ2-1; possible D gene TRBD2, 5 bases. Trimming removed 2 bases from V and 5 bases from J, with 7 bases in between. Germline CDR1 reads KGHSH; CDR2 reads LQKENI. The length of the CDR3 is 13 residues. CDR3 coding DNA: TGTGCCAGCTCACCAGGGGAGCACAATGAGCAGTTCTTC. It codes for CASSPGEHNEQFF.